The clone carrying this TCR beta chain showed up many times. Its antigen is not known. The genes are named according to mouse. The read is 4 residues too short to cover the CDR3 end, so that end is filled in from the germline J gene. This record belongs to a study of CD8+ T cells in alopecia areata. Overall study: Female approximately 7-10-week-old C3H/HeJ recipients received skin from approximately 6-12-month-old C3H/HeJ graft donors with spontaneous alopecia.

Trimming took 4 bases from V and 4 from J, leaving 11 bases between them. The CDR3 contains 13 residues. Germline-derived CDR1 and CDR2 are NNHDY and SYVADS. The authors extracted RNA and reverse transcribed it into cDNA as the sequencing template. Assay: immunoSEQ multiplex PCR; the TCRdb copy retains only in-frame clones and omits some. The record shows about 110,000 clones for this sample, with no singletons present. Overall study results and limits: Affected lesional scalp, above all in alopecia totalis/universalis, was more clonal than normal scalp. Possibly as an HLA-related effect, TCR sharing across patients appeared less clear than in mice. In scalp samples, resident alphabeta T cells of normal skin are also sequenced.

The source of this sequence is a C3H/HeJ mouse with alopecia areata. For the strain, the MHC haplotype given is H2-k. The specimen sequenced was lesional skin. The chain links TRBV13-3 to TRBJ1-2, with no clear D. The CDR3 spells CASSPTEISDYTF. The sequenced CDR3 bases are TGTGCCAGCAGTCCAACAGAAATCTCC.